Listed here are 31 T cell receptor beta chains from one sample, sequenced in a study of immune heterogeneity within non-small cell lung tumors. Template input was genomic DNA from bulk tumor (600 ng per sample). Biopsies that were spaced far apart were taken, several per primary tumor, during surgery. Their non-small cell lung cancer was newly diagnosed and untreated, and the patients underwent curative surgery. Multiplex PCR amplified the TCR beta CDR3 region. Its first round ran for roughly 10 cycles with 32 V and 13 J primers. TCRdb itself ran the multiplex PCR reads through MiXCR, one entry per CDR3 protein. Among approximately 19,000 distinct CDR3 sequences, approximately 26% were seen once, and the ten largest hold around 4.1%. Sequencing was carried out using lung tumor tissue. The source of these receptors is a man between 35 and 55 years old with non-small cell lung cancer.

As for this clonotype: A much bigger clone sits one base away, suggesting this may be a read error. This chain connects TRBV3-1 to TRBJ2-3; D not resolved. Between the trimmed V and J ends, which lost 0 bases and 3 bases, there was a span of 10 bases. Germline CDR1 and CDR2: LGHDT and YNNKEL (reference sequence). CDR3 length equals 15 residues. The DNA of the CDR3 is TGTGCCAGCAGCCAAGATGGCACGTGGACAGATACGCAGTATTTT. It translates to CASSQDGTWTDTQYF.

A few counts support this clonotype. Mismatch with germline at one junction end may stem from a read error. The V call is TRBV6-9, the J call TRBJ2-2; D unresolved. Germline V gene lookup returns CDR1 MNHGY and CDR2 SVAAGI. The CDR3 loop spans 13 amino acids. The CDR3 region has the DNA TGTGCCAGAAGTTTAGGTGGGACCGGGGAGCTGTTTTTT. Translating it yields CARSLGGTGELFF.

Points on this clonotype: A read error may be the cause here, since a much bigger clone is one base away. The chain employs TRBV6-5 and TRBJ2-7; TRBD1 matches at 9 bases. The length of the CDR3 is 14 residues. Germline values: CDR1 MNHEY, CDR2 SVGAGI. V dropped 7 bases and J dropped 4; count of bases not matched to a gene: 8. This CDR3 is CASILRQGDYEQYF. The CDR3 bases are TGTGCCAGCATTCTCCGACAGGGGGATTACGAGCAGTACTTC.

The rearrangement joins TRBV4-1 to TRBJ1-6; D not certain. Germline values: CDR1 MGHRA, CDR2 YSYEKL. CDR3 length: 13 residues. Deletions cut 3 bases from V and 10 bases from J, with 10 bases between. CDR3 protein: CASSQPPGSPLHF. The CDR3 coding sequence is TGCGCCAGCAGCCAGCCCCCGGGGTCACCCCTCCACTTT.

This clonotype was counted at least ten times. The chain has TRBV29-1 and TRBJ2-7; D is perhaps TRBD2 (6 bases). Germline V gene data show CDR1 as SQVTM and CDR2 as ANQGSEA. V lost 2 bases and J 0 bases, leaving 11 bases between the germline ends. The CDR3 extends over 14 amino acids. As DNA, the CDR3 is TGCAGCGTTGAATCTGCGGGAAGCTCCTACGAGCAGTACTTC. The encoded protein is CSVESAGSSYEQYF.

As to this clonotype: At one boundary the junction diverges from the germline segment, which might be a read error. The rearrangement joins TRBV11-2 to TRBJ2-2, with D tentatively TRBD2 (5 bases). CDR1 and CDR2 (germline): SGHAT, FQNNGV. The CDR3 spans 12 residues. In nucleotides, the CDR3 is TGTGCCAGCAGCTTAGTCACCGGGGATCTGTTTTTT. Residues: CASSLVTGDLFF.

This clonotype was seen at least ten times. The V gene is TRBV6-2 or TRBV6-3, the J gene TRBJ1-3; D is unresolved. Trimming stripped 8 bases from V and 0 bases from J, with 11 bases between. The V gene's germline CDR1 is MNHEY and CDR2 SVGEGT. The CDR3 totals 14 residues. The CDR3 DNA sequence: TGTGCCAGCGCCGCAAGAAGCTCTGGAAACACCATATATTTT. It is translated as CASAARSSGNTIYF.

For this clonotype: A much larger clone differs by one base, so this may be a read error. The V call is TRBV24-1, the J call TRBJ1-5; D gene unclear. The CDR3 consists of 13 residues. Germline assignment: CDR1 KGHDR and CDR2 SFDVKD. CDR3 residues: CATSRGSNQTQHF. In DNA form, the CDR3 reads TGTGCCACCAGTAGAGGGAGCAATCAGACCCAGCATTTT.

The chain joins TRBV7-9 to TRBJ2-7; 13 nucleotides match TRBD2. CDR1 SEHNR and CDR2 FQNEAQ come from the germline V gene (reference sequence). This CDR3 region has 15 residues. Trimming cost V 7 bases and J 7 bases; bases outside gene matches: 10. CDR3 residues: CASTQGLAGVGEQYF. The CDR3 region has the DNA TGTGCCAGCACCCAAGGACTAGCGGGAGTCGGAGAGCAGTACTTC.

By share, this clonotype ranks as medium-sized. The CDR3 DNA reads as TGCGCCAGCAGCCAAGGATACGATCAGCCCCAGCATTTT. It is translated as CASSQGYDQPQHF. V gene TRBV4-1 combines with J gene TRBJ1-5; D is ambiguous. Germline CDR1 MGHRA, CDR2 YSYEKL. CDR3 length: 13 amino acids. V was pared by 1 base and J by 5 bases, with 6 bases between.

A word on this clonotype: A read error may explain this, as a much larger clone is one base away. This chain uses TRBV20-1 with TRBJ2-7, with a tentative D call TRBD2 (7 bases). Germline values: CDR1 DFQATT, CDR2 SNEGSKA (reference sequence). This CDR3 is 14 amino acids long. This CDR3 reads CSSRDQGRGYEQYF. The CDR3 DNA follows: TGCAGTTCTAGAGATCAGGGGAGGGGGTACGAGCAGTACTTC.

This clonotype was seen a handful of times. This chain links TRBV9 with TRBJ2-2; D might be TRBD1 (7 bases). The CDR3 is 15 amino acids. Germline CDR1 and CDR2: SGDLS and YYNGEE. Trimming removed 0 bases at V and 7 bases at J, with 13 bases between. DNA for the CDR3: TGTGCCAGCAGCGTAGTGGAGGGGGCTGGCGGGGAGCTGTTTTTT. Protein sequence: CASSVVEGAGGELFF.

This chain connects TRBV7-2 to TRBJ2-6; D remains ambiguous. Germline CDR1 is SGHTA and CDR2 is FQGNSA. Trimming removed 1 base from V and 0 bases from J, with 4 bases in between. This CDR3 has 15 residues. The CDR3 here is CASSLVPSGANVLTF. CDR3 DNA sequence: TGTGCCAGCAGCTTAGTCCCCTCTGGGGCCAACGTCCTGACTTTC.

The chain combines TRBV5-1 with TRBJ1-1; a possible D gene is TRBD1 (5 bases). V was trimmed by 6 bases and J by 5 bases, leaving 17 bases between them. The germline CDR1 and CDR2 sequences are SGHRS and YFSETQ. This CDR3 has 14 amino acids. The chain's CDR3 is CASKVDSFLTEAFF. The CDR3 DNA reads TGCGCCAGCAAGGTCGACAGTTTTTTGACTGAAGCTTTCTTT.

This clonotype came up a few times. The chain uses TRBV6-2 or TRBV6-3 and TRBJ1-1; no definite D call. From germline, CDR1 is MNHEY and CDR2 SVGEGT. The length of the CDR3 is 15 residues. V shed 2 bases and J shed 4 bases, with 14 bases lying between them. The CDR3 DNA reads TGTGCCAGCAGTTACCTCGGGGTTAGCGGCACTGAAGCTTTCTTT. Its protein product is CASSYLGVSGTEAFF.

The V call is TRBV7-3, the J call TRBJ1-5; tentative D call: TRBD1 (5 bases). Trimming pared 1 base from V and 7 bases from J, leaving 5 bases between. The germline V gene encodes CDR1 SGHTA and CDR2 FQGTGA. The CDR3 sequence is 12 residues long. CDR3 protein: CASSLRGQPQHF. In DNA form, the CDR3 reads TGTGCCAGCAGCTTAAGGGGGCAGCCCCAGCATTTT.

To note about this clonotype: Just one base apart from a much larger clone, this may be a read error. This rearrangement joins TRBV7-2 to TRBJ2-6; D may match TRBD1 or TRBD2 (5 bases each). The germline V gene encodes CDR1 SGHTA and CDR2 FQGNSA. The CDR3 sequence is 15 residues long. The CDR3 reads CASSAGGTGANALTF. CDR3 nucleotides: TGTGCCAGCAGTGCTGGGGGAACTGGGGCCAACGCCCTGACTTTC.

This clonotype has a handful of counts. This rearrangement joins TRBV11-2 to TRBJ2-1; the match to TRBD2 covers 12 bases. CDR1 and CDR2 (germline): SGHAT, FQNNGV. There are 16 residues in the CDR3. J lost 4 bases, V lost 5 bases, and 6 bases had no gene match. The CDR3 DNA follows: TGTGCCAGCAGCCCTCGGACTAGCGGGACATACAATGAGCAGTTCTTC. Protein sequence: CASSPRTSGTYNEQFF.

The chain joins TRBV7-9 to TRBJ2-7; D unclear. The CDR3 covers 13 residues. The V end lost 5 bases, the J end lost 3 bases, and 11 bases lay between the germline ends. CDR1 and CDR2 (germline): SEHNR, FQNEAQ (reference sequence). The DNA of the CDR3 is TGTGCCAGCAGCCAGGACGGAGACTACGAGCAGTACTTC. Amino acids: CASSQDGDYEQYF.

The chain carries TRBV7-9 and TRBJ2-1, with D uncertain. Between the trimmed V and J ends, which lost 8 bases and 9 bases, there was a span of 8 bases. Germline values: CDR1 SEHNR, CDR2 FQNEAQ (reference sequence). The CDR3 runs to 10 residues. This CDR3 is CASGPGEQFF. In DNA, the CDR3 is TGTGCCAGCGGCCCGGGTGAGCAGTTCTTC.

V is TRBV12-3 or TRBV12-4 and J is TRBJ2-1, with 7 positions matching TRBD1. CDR3 size: 14 residues. V trimming: 6 bases; J trimming: 4 bases; junction bases outside the gene matches: 6. In nucleotides, the CDR3 is TGTGCCAGCAGACGGATGACAGGGTACAATGAGCAGTTCTTC. Translated: CASRRMTGYNEQFF.

J is TRBJ2-7 and V is TRBV2; D uncertain. V lost 3 bases to trimming and J lost 7 bases, with 7 bases between them. CDR1 is SNHLY and CDR2 is FYNNEI in the germline V gene. The CDR3 covers 11 residues. CDR3 coding DNA: TGTGCCAGCAGTGACCCAGTAGAGCAGTACTTC. This encodes CASSDPVEQYF.

Comment on this clonotype: A single base separates this from a much larger clone, so it may be a read error. The chain has TRBV28 and TRBJ2-7; D gene unclear. This CDR3 region has 15 residues. Per germline, CDR1 MDHEN and CDR2 SYDVKM. The CDR3 loop is CASSSRRTVSYERYF. The CDR3 region has the DNA TGTGCCAGCAGCTCAAGACGGACCGTCTCCTACGAGCGGTACTTC.

The chain recombines TRBV6-4 with TRBJ2-1, with 9 bases matching TRBD1. CDR1 MRHNA and CDR2 SNTAGT come from the germline V gene. J was trimmed by 15 bases and V by 1 base; bases with no gene match: 4. The CDR3 contains 12 residues. The CDR3 region is CASSDYRGQVFF. Written as DNA, the CDR3 is TGTGCCAGCAGTGACTACAGGGGGCAGGTGTTCTTC.

This clonotype was counted only a few times. This chain uses TRBV11-3 with TRBJ2-5; D gene unclear. Germline V gene lookup returns CDR1 SGHNT and CDR2 YENEEA. Trimming cost V 1 base and J 4 bases, with 4 bases left between them. The CDR3 has 12 residues. In nucleotides, the CDR3 is TGTGCCAGCAGCTTAGTTGCAGAGACCCAGTACTTC. It translates to CASSLVAETQYF.

In its sample, this clonotype was seen many times. The chain uses TRBV6-1 and TRBJ2-3; TRBD2 might be the D (6 bases). The CDR3 sequence is 15 residues long. Germline V gene lookup returns CDR1 MNHNS and CDR2 SASEGT. Trimming took off 6 bases at V and 4 bases at J, with 17 bases between the two ends. The chain's CDR3 is CASSAQNSGSDTQYF. CDR3 nucleotides: TGTGCCAGCAGCGCTCAGAACAGCGGGTCAGATACGCAGTATTTT.

The genes are TRBV6-2 or TRBV6-3 and TRBJ2-2; TRBD1 or TRBD2 may be the D gene (5 bases each). The V gene's germline CDR1 is MNHEY and CDR2 SVGEGT. V lost 6 bases and J lost 6, with 14 bases in between. The CDR3 length is 14 residues. The CDR3 sequence is CASRGTITAGELFF. Written as DNA, the CDR3 is TGTGCCAGCAGGGGGACCATCACTGCCGGGGAGCTGTTTTTT.

The chain has TRBV29-1 and TRBJ2-1; 7 nucleotides align to TRBD1. This CDR3 is built from 14 residues. Trimming took 3 bases from V and 7 from J; bases not matched to a gene: 9. The germline V gene has CDR1 SQVTM and CDR2 ANQGSEA. The CDR3 region is CSVDSREQGNEQFF. The CDR3 DNA reads as TGCAGCGTTGACTCCCGGGAACAGGGGAATGAGCAGTTCTTC.

This chain uses TRBV12-3 or TRBV12-4 with TRBJ2-3; possible D gene TRBD2, 5 bases. This CDR3 region has 13 residues. V dropped 3 bases and J dropped 2 bases, with 6 bases sitting between them. For the CDR3, the DNA is TGTGCCAGCAGTTTCGGGGACACAGATACGCAGTATTTT. It specifies CASSFGDTDTQYF.

This clonotype occurred many times. The chain uses TRBV7-2 and TRBJ1-2, with a tentative D call TRBD1 (5 bases). This CDR3 spans 13 amino acids. The V gene's germline CDR1 is SGHTA and CDR2 FQGNSA. V lost 5 bases and J 7 bases, leaving 14 bases between the germline ends. CDR3 nucleotides: TGTGCCAGCAGCCCCGGGACGGTCATTGGCTACACCTTC. Protein: CASSPGTVIGYTF.

The CDR3 reads CASSQASVRAEQYF. As DNA, the CDR3 is TGTGCCAGCAGCCAAGCTAGCGTGAGGGCCGAGCAGTACTTC. The chain uses TRBV4-2 and TRBJ2-7, with D tentatively TRBD2 (6 bases). Trimming removed 1 base from V and 6 bases from J, with 13 bases in between. The CDR3 has 14 residues. Germline V gene data show CDR1 as LGHNA and CDR2 as YNFKEQ.